This T cell receptor (beta chain) was identified in a study of identical twins (dated by TCRdb to the mid-2010s). About the investigation overall: The study deep-sequenced TCR alpha and beta repertoires from monozygotic twins, unrelated adults of various ages and cord blood to test whether fetal clonotypes persist. Replicate twin experiments were performed at different times using different library preparation protocols to rule out contamination.

After removal of 6 bases from V and 5 bases from J, the junction retains 9 bases not matched to a gene. The CDR3 contains 15 residues, cysteine and phenylalanine counted. Solely the CDR3 DNA is kept, with 45 bases framed from the first base. As to this clonotype: No cognate antigen has been identified for it. No qualities accompany the bases; no much larger clone lies one base away.

Beyond this particular receptor, the publication reports: Fewer insertions were carried by abundant cord blood beta clonotypes; a weaker similar trend was observed in young adult naive repertoires, while no such trend was observed in memory repertoires. Because the same donors could not be followed over many years, the conclusions relied on cross-sectional statistical analysis. A weaker excess of twin sharing was found in beta out-of-frame sequences because the signal-to-noise ratio was lowered by fewer shared sequences. Compared with coincidental sharing between unrelated individuals, an excess of low generation-probability sequences was observed among out-of-frame TCR alpha sequences shared between twins. Zero-insertion analyses could be partly confounded by invariant T cells such as MAIT and iNKT, although diverse VJ usage argued against such confounding for most clonotypes. In monozygotic twins, recombination models systematically underestimated out-of-frame TCR alpha sharing, but the models matched the sharing seen between unrelated individuals.

Every donor in the study was a healthy Caucasian. Three pairs of female monozygotic twins, all aged 18 to 29 years, were included in the twin cohort. RNA for TCR libraries was isolated from peripheral blood mononuclear cells. The method was 5' RACE. For sequencing, an Illumina HiSeq 2000 was employed. Template switching added a universal primer binding site, and the final cDNA carried a unique molecular identifier that allowed TCR cDNA molecules to be counted accurately. Specific primers in the conserved constant-segment region were used to synthesize first-strand cDNA for the TCR alpha and beta chains. To control for contamination, each cDNA library was double barcoded with a SMART-Mk sample barcode plus Illumina barcodes. TruSeq adapter sequences, together with Illumina sample barcodes, were added in two successive PCR steps. Sequencing of the TCR alpha and beta cDNA libraries was done on the Illumina HiSeq platform using custom primers. The authors processed their data as follows. Unique molecular identifiers were extracted from raw reads with MiGEC, and CDR3 positions were determined with MiXCR. Recombination models were inferred per individual with the repgenHMM and IGoR tools using an EM algorithm. The analysis of shared clonotypes was done with the tcR package in R, with sharing normalized by the product of cloneset sizes. To study raw recombination free of thymic and clonal selection effects, out-of-frame nonproductive sequences were analyzed. The public reads were reanalyzed by TCRdb: fastp trimming at Q25, MiXCR alignment, in-frame beta chains only. Rows matching on CDR3 protein sequence are summarized as one entry with the most common DNA and genes. These V and J calls are TCRdb output, not the study's own analysis. For this sample there are 570,000 or so distinct CDR3 sequences; 9.6% appear just once. Roughly 3% of the sample comes from the top ten.

The same data also went into a second study, on yellow fever vaccine responses in identical twins. As that second study puts it: The T cell response to vaccination in identical twins was reported by the authors to appear partly convergent and partly personalized. The study precisely tracked vaccine-responding T cell clones in identical twins.

The rearranged chain carries TRBV12-3 or TRBV12-4 and TRBJ2-1, and TRBD2 matches 8 of the central bases. The source is a woman aged 18-35 years in good health. The sample was PBMCs. The CDR3 here reads CASRSRLALDNEQFF. Read as DNA, the sequence is TGTGCCAGCAGATCGCGACTAGCGTTGGACAATGAGCAGTTCTTC.